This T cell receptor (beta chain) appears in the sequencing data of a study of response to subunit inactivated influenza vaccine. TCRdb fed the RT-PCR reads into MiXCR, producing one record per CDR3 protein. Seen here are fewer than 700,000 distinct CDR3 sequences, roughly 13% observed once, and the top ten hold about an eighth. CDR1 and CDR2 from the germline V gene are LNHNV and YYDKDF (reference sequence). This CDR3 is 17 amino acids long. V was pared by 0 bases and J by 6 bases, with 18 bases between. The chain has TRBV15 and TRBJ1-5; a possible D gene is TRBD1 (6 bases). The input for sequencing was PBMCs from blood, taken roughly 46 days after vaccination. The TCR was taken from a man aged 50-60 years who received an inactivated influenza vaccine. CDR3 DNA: TGTGCCACCAGCAGAGATTTGGCAGGGGCAACCAGTCAGCCCCAGCATTTT. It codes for CATSRDLAGATSQPQHF.